This T cell receptor (beta chain) stems from a study of T cells in Graves' hyperthyroidism and ophthalmopathy. This clonotype has just a few counts. There are 13 residues in the CDR3. Trimming took off 1 base at V and 8 bases at J, with 11 bases between the two ends. Looked up from germline, CDR1 is SGHVS and CDR2 is FQNEAQ. It was RNA transcripts that yielded the amplified TCR beta CDR3 regions. Using the HTBI primer set, a first-round RT-PCR was run on the TCR CDR3. TCRdb independently ran MiXCR on the multiplex PCR reads; one entry per CDR3 protein. The table lists approximately 100,000 distinct CDR3 sequences, 47% of them singletons, with 26% in the top ten. For Graves' hyperthyroidism to be stable, ophthalmopathy could not progress within 18 months.

Sequenced sample: blood. The chain combines TRBV7-8 with TRBJ1-2, with TRBD1 as a possible D gene (5 bases). This TCR derives from a man between 40 and 49 years old with Graves' hyperthyroidism. As DNA, the CDR3 is TGTGCCAGCAGCTTAGGACAGTATGAGGGCTACACCTTC. Protein product: CASSLGQYEGYTF.